What follows describes a single T cell receptor beta chain. The V and J ends lost 6 bases and 7 bases respectively, with 13 bases between them. The CDR3 sequence is 13 residues long. The sample originates from a study of blood T cell repertoires in COVID-19. Overall study: The study drew acute and convalescent COVID-19 samples from the United States, Italy and Spain. PBMCs, B-cell-depleted T cells, or T cells provided the cDNA or gDNA that made up the material.

In the authors' methods: Estimation of nucleated cell counts relied on the amplification of reference gene primers. Profiled with immunoSEQ multiplex PCR; TCRdb holds only in-frame clones, not every one. Clone size and the V and J calls come from that table; the DNA yielded D and trimming. The top ten clones hold just under 20% of a sample with approximately 230,000 clones, less than 90% of them seen once. Sequencing was performed on peripheral blood. The V gene is TRBV12-3 or TRBV12-4, the J gene TRBJ1-3, with D possibly matching TRBD1 (5 bases). The TCR comes from a man aged 25-45 years with active or convalescent COVID-19. CDR3 residues: CASRPGLGNTIYF. CDR3 in DNA: TGTGCCAGCAGGCCGGGACTAGGCAACACCATATATTTT.